The following is a T cell receptor (beta chain) sequence with its context. Its antigen remains unidentified. The data are from a study of cytomegalovirus exposure and HLA in healthy donors. Study conclusions and caveats: Investigators reported over 150 TCR beta chains as tied to cytomegalovirus.

PCR involved 60 Vbeta and 13 Jbeta primers. Profiling relied on immunoSEQ multiplex PCR, and the TCRdb table lists in-frame clones only, not all of them. The sample shows roughly 200,000 clones, roughly 90% of them seen only once. The CDR3 has 17 amino acids. Trimming removed 2 bases from V and 3 bases from J; junction bases left unmatched: 10. Germline CDR1 is MNHEY and CDR2 is SMNVEV (reference sequence). The sequence came from a woman in her thirties in good health and CMV-seronegative. Material: PBMCs. The rearrangement links TRBV27 to TRBJ2-7; 10 positions match TRBD1. The CDR3 reads CASSLMSPDRGFYEQYF. The CDR3 bases are TGTGCCAGCAGTTTAATGAGCCCGGACAGGGGGTTCTACGAGCAGTACTTC.